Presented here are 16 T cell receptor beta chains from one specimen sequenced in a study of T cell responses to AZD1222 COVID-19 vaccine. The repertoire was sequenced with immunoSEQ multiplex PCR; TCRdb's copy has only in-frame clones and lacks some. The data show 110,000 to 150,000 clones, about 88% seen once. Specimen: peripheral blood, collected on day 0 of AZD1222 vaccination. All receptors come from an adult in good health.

The CDR3 spells CASSLTGGYGYTF. CDR3 DNA sequence: TGTGCCAGCAGCCTAACAGGGGGCTATGGCTACACCTTC. V and J are TRBV11-3 and TRBJ1-2, with 8 bases identical to TRBD1. Germline V gives CDR1 SGHNT, CDR2 YENEEA. This CDR3 is built from 13 residues. V was clipped by 5 bases and J by 4 bases; unmatched bases: 3.

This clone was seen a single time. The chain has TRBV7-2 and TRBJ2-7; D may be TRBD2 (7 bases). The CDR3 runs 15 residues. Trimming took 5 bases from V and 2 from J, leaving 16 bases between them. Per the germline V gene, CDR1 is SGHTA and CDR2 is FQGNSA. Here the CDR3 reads CASSGGGGSPYEQYF. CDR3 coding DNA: TGTGCCAGCAGCGGCGGGGGCGGGAGTCCCTACGAGCAGTACTTC.

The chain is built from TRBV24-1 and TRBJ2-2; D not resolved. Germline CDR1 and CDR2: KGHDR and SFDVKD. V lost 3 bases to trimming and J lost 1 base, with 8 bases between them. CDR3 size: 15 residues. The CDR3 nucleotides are TGTGCCACCAGTGATGGCTACCTGAACACCGGGGAGCTGTTTTTT. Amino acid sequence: CATSDGYLNTGELFF.

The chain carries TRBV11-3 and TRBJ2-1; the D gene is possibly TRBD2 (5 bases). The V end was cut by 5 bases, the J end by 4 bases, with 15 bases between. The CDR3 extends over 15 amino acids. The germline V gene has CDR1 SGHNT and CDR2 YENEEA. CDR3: CASSRTPGLYNEQFF. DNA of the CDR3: TGTGCCAGCAGCCGGACTCCCGGACTGTACAATGAGCAGTTCTTC. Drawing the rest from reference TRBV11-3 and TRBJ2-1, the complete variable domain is EAGVVQSPRYKIIEKKQPVAFWCNPISGHNTLYWYLQNLGQGPELLIRYENEEAVDDSQLPKDRFSAERLKGVDSTLKIQPAELGDSAVYLCASSRTPGLYNEQFFGPGTRLTVL.

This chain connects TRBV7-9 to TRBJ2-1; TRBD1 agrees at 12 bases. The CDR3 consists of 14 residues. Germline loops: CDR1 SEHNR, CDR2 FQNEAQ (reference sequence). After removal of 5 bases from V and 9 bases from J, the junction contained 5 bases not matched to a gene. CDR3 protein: CASSAGQGASEQFF. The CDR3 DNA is TGTGCCAGCAGCGCGGGACAGGGGGCGAGTGAGCAGTTCTTC. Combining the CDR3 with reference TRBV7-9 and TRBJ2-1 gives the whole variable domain DTGVSQNPRHKITKRGQNVTFRCDPISEHNRLYWYRQTLGQGPEFLTYFQNEAQLEKSRLLSDRFSAERPKGSFSTLEIQRTEQGDSAMYLCASSAGQGASEQFFGPGTRLTVL.

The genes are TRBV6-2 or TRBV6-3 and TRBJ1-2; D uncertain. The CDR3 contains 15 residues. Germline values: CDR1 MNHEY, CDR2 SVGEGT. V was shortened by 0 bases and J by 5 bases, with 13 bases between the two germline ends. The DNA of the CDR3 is TGTGCCAGCAGTTACTCCGGAGACACTCTTTATGGCTACACCTTC. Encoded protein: CASSYSGDTLYGYTF.

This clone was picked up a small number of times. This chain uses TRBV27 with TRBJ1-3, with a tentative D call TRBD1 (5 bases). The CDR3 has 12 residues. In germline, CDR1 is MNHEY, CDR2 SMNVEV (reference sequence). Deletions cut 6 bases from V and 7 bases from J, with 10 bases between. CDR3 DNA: TGTGCCAGCAGCCCTGGGGGGAACACCATATATTTT. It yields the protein CASSPGGNTIYF.

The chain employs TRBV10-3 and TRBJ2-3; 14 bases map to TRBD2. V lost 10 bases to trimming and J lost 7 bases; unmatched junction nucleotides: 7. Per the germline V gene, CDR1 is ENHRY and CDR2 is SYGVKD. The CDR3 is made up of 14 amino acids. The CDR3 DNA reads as TGTGCCACCGGGACTAGCGGGAGTAAAAATACGCAGTATTTT. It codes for CATGTSGSKNTQYF.

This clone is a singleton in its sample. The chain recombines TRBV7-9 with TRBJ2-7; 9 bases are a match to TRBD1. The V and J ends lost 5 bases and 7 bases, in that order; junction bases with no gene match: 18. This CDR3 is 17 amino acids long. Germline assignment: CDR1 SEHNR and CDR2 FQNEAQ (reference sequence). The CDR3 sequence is CASSLSNRGRTSGEQYF. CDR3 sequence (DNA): TGTGCCAGCAGCCTGTCAAACAGGGGGCGAACCTCGGGAGAGCAGTACTTC.

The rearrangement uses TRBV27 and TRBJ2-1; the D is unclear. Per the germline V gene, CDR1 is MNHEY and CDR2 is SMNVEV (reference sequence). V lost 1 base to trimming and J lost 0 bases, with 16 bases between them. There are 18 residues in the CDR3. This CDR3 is CASSLFPYDRSSYNEQFF. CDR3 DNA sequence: TGTGCCAGCAGTTTATTTCCTTATGACCGTAGCTCCTACAATGAGCAGTTCTTC.

CDR3 loop: CASGRQVGGSPLHF. DNA for the CDR3: TGTGCCTCCGGAAGGCAGGTTGGTGGTTCACCCCTCCACTTT. This sequence joins TRBV30 and TRBJ1-6; no definite D call. V lost 7 bases and J lost 9, with 19 bases in between. The length of the CDR3 is 14 residues. Germline loops: CDR1 GTSNPN, CDR2 SVGIG (reference sequence).

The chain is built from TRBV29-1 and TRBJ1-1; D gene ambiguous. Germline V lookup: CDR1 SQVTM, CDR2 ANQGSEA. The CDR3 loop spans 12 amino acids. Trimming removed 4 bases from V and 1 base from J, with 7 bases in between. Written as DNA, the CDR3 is TGCAGCGTTGGGAGGCAGAACACTGAAGCTTTCTTT. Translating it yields CSVGRQNTEAFF.

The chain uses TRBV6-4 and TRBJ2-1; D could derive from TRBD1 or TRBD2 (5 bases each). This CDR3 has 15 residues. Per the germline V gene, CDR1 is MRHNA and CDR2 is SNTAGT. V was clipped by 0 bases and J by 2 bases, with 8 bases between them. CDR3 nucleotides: TGTGCCAGCAGTGACTCGGGGGAAACCTACAATGAGCAGTTCTTC. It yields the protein CASSDSGETYNEQFF.

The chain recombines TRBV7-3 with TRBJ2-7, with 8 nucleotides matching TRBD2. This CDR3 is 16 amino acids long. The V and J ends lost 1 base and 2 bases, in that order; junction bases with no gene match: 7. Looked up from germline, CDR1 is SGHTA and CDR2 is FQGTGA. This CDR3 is CASSLSHGRAPYEQYF. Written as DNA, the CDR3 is TGTGCCAGCAGCTTAAGCCACGGGAGGGCCCCCTACGAGCAGTACTTC.

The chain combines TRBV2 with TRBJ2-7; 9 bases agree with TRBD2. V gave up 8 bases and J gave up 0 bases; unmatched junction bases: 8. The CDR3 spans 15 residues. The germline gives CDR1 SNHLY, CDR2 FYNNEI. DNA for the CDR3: TGTGCCAGCGTACGACTAGCGGTTAGCTCCTACGAGCAGTACTTC. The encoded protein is CASVRLAVSSYEQYF.

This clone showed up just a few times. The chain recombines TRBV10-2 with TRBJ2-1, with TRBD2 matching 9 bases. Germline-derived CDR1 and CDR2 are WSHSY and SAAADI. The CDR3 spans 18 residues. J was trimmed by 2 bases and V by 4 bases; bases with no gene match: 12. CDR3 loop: CASSAHAGGVGAYNEQFF. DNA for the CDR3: TGCGCCAGCAGTGCTCACGCGGGAGGGGTTGGGGCCTACAATGAGCAGTTCTTC.